The source of this TCR beta chain is a study of post-analysis software for immune sequencing data. Study-level information: Relapsing-remitting, secondary progressive and progressive-relapsing multiple sclerosis courses were included. Study-level results: Significantly lower normalized Chao1 diversity was found in patients with multiple sclerosis relative to controls. Clustering by F measure revealed strong co-clustering among samples prepared together in one batch. Included in a set of about 5 TRBV segments more frequent in patients than controls were TRBV5-6, TRBV5-1 and TRBV20-1.

Trimming stripped 3 bases from V and 0 bases from J, with 6 bases between. Germline loops: CDR1 LNHNV, CDR2 YYDKDF (reference sequence). This CDR3 spans 15 amino acids. TCR beta cDNA libraries included unique molecular identifiers. Each sample of roughly 0.95 to 10 million input T cells yielded 500,000 or so cDNA molecules, so each molecule approximated one T cell. TCRdb reprocessed the PCR reads with MiXCR, giving one entry per CDR3 protein. Among approximately 660,000 distinct CDR3 sequences, more than 50% were seen once, and the ten largest hold about 11%. Regarding this clonotype: Its antigen is undetermined.

Sequenced material: blood. The chain uses TRBV15 and TRBJ2-6; D possibly corresponds to TRBD1 (5 bases). This clonotype was obtained from a girl aged 2 to 10 with multiple sclerosis. CDR3 bases: TGTGCCACCAGCAGGACAGCCTCTGGGGCCAACGTCCTGACTTTC. Translated, it gives CATSRTASGANVLTF.